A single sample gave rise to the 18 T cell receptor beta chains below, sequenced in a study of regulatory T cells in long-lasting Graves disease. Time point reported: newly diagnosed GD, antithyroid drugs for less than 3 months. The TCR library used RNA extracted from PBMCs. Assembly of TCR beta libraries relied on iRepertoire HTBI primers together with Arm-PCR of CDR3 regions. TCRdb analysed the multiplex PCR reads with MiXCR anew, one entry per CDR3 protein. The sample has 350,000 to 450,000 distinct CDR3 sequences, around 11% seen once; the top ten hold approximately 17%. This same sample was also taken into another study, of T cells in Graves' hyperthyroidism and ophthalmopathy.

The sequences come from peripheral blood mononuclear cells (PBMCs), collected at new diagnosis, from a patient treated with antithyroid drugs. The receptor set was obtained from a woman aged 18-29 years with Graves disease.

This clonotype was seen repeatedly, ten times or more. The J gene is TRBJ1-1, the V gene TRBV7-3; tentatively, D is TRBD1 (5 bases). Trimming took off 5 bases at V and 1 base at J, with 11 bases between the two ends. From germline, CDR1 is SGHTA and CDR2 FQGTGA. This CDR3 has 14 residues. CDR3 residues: CASSPSGQNTEAFF. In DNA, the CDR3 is TGTGCCAGCAGCCCCAGCGGACAGAACACTGAAGCTTTCTTT.

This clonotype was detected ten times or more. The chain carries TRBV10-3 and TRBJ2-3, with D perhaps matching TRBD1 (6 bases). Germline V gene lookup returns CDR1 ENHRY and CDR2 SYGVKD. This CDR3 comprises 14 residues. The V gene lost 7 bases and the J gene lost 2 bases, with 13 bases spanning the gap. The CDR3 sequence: CAINIQGPTDTQYF. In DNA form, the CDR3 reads TGTGCCATCAATATACAGGGCCCCACAGATACGCAGTATTTT.

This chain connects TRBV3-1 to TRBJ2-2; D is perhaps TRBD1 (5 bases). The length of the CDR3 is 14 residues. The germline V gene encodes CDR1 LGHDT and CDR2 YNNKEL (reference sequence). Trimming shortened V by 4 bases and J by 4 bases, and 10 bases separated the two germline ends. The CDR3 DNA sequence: TGTGCCAGCAGCCCACAGGAAGGCACCGGGGAGCTGTTTTTT. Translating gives CASSPQEGTGELFF.

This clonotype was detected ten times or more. The CDR3: CASSFVTYEQYF. The CDR3 DNA follows: TGTGCCAGCAGTTTCGTGACCTACGAGCAGTACTTC. The V and J genes are TRBV28 and TRBJ2-7; no reliable D call. The CDR3 loop spans 12 amino acids. Germline V lookup: CDR1 MDHEN, CDR2 SYDVKM. V was pared by 3 bases and J by 2 bases, with 5 bases between.

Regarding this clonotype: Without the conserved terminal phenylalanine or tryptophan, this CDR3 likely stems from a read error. The DNA for the CDR3 is TGTGCCAGCAGGTTCGGGAGGTTGGGAGATACGCAGTATCTT. Amino acid sequence: CASRFGRLGDTQYL. The V and J genes are TRBV12-3 or TRBV12-4 and TRBJ2-3, with 7 bases fitting TRBD2. The CDR3 has 14 residues. V was pared by 6 bases and J by 5 bases, with 8 bases of the junction left unmatched.

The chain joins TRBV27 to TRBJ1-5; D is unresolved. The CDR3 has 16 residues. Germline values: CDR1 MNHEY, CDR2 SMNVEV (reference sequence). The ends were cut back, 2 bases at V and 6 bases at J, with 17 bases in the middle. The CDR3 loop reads CASSLLGPRWGQPQHF. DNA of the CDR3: TGTGCCAGCAGTTTACTCGGCCCCAGGTGGGGTCAGCCCCAGCATTTT.

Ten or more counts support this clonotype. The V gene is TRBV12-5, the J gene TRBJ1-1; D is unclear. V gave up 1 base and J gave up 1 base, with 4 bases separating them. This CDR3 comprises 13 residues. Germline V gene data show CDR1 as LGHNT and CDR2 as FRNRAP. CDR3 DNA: TGTGCTAGTGGTTTGGGTCCGAACACTGAAGCTTTCTTT. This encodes CASGLGPNTEAFF.

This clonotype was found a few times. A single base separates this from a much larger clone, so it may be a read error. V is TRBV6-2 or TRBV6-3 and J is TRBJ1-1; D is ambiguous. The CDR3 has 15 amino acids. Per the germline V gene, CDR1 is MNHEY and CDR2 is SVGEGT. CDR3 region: CASSYGREVSTEASF. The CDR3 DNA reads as TGTGCCAGCAGTTACGGTCGGGAGGTGAGCACTGAAGCTTCCTTT.

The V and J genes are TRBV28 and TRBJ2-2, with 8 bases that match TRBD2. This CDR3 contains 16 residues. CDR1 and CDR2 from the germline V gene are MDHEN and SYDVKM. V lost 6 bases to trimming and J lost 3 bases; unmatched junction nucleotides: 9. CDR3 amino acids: CASSLQAGEDTGELFF. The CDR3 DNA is TGTGCCAGCAGCCTCCAAGCGGGAGAGGACACCGGGGAGCTGTTTTTT.

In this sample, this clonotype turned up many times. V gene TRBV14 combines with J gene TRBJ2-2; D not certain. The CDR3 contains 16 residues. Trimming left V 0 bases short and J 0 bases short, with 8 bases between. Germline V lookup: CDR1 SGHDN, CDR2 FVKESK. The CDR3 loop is CASSQDARPNTGELFF. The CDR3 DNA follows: TGTGCCAGCAGCCAAGATGCCAGGCCGAACACCGGGGAGCTGTTTTTT.

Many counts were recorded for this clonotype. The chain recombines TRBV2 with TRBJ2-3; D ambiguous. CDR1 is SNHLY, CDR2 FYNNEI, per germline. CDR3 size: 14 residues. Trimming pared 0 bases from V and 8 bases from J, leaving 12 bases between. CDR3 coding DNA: TGTGCCAGCAGTGAAGCGACCTCGTCGGGTACGCAGTATTTT. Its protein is CASSEATSSGTQYF.

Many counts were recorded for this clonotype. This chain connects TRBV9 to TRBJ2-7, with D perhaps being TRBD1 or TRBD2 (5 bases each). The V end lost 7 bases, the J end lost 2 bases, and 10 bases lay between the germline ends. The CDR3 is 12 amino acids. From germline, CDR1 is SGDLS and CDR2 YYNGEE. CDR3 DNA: TGTGCCAGCGGGGACGAACCCTACGAGCAGTACTTC. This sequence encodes CASGDEPYEQYF.

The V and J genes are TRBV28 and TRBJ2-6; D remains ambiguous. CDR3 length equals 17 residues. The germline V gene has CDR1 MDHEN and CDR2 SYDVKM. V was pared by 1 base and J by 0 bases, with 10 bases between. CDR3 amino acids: CASSLFRKSSGANVLTF. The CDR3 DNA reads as TGTGCCAGCAGTTTATTCCGGAAAAGCTCTGGGGCCAACGTCCTGACTTTC.

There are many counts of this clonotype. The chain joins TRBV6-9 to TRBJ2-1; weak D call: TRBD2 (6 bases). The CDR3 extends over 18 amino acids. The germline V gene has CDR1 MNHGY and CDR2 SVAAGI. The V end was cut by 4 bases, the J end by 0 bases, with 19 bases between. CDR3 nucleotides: TGTGCCAGCAGTTCGTCAGATTTAGCGGAAAGCTCCTACAATGAGCAGTTCTTC. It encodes CASSSSDLAESSYNEQFF.

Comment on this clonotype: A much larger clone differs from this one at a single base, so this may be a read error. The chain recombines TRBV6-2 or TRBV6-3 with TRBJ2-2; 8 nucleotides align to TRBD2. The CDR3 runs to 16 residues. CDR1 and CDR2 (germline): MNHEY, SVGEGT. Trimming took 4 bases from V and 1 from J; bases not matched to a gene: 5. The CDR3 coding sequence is TGTGCCAGCAGTTGTCCTAGCGGGTTGAACACCGGGGAGCTGTTTTTT. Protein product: CASSCPSGLNTGELFF.

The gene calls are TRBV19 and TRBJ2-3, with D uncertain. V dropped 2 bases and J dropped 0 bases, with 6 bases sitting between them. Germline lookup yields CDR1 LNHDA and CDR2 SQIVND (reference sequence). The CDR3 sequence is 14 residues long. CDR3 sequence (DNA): TGTGCCAGTAGTATATACGGCAGCACAGATACGCAGTATTTT. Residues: CASSIYGSTDTQYF.

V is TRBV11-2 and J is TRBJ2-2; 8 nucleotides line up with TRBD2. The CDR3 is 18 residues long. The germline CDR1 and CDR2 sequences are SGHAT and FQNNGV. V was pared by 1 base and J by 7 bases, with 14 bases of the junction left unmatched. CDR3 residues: CASSLGGPGLESGGELFF. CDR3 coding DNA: TGTGCCAGCAGCTTAGGGGGTCCGGGACTAGAAAGTGGCGGGGAGCTGTTTTTT.

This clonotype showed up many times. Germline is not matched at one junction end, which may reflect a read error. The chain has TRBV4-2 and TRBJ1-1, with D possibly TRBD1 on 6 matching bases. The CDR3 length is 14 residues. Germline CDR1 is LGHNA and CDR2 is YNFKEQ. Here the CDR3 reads CANSQDTGTTEAFF. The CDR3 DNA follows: TGTGCCAACAGCCAAGATACAGGGACCACTGAAGCTTTCTTT.